These 18 T cell receptor beta chains originate from one sample sequenced in a study of response to subunit inactivated influenza vaccine (dated by TCRdb to 2016 to 2019). Library creation used RT-PCR. The listed sequencing device is Illumina HiSeq 2500. TCRdb reprocessed the public reads (quality trimming at Q25 with fastp, clone calling with MiXCR) and kept in-frame beta chains. Each entry merges the rows of one CDR3 protein and shows their most common DNA and genes. Counted in this sample were about 540,000 distinct CDR3 sequences; around 25% of them appeared once. 2.5% to 3% of the sample belongs to the ten largest clones. This sample was shared with a second study, whose subject was T cells expressing NK-cell markers. The second investigation adds: TCR beta cDNA libraries were made by 5'RACE template switching that added a universal primer site and unique molecular identifiers.

The specimen comprised CD4+ T cells sorted from PBMCs, sampled 11 to 12 days after vaccination. The receptor set was obtained from a man aged 45-65 years who received an inactivated influenza vaccine. Donor details come from another sample of the same person, matched by shared clones.

V gene TRBV20-1 combines with J gene TRBJ2-5; D might be TRBD1 or TRBD2, each matching 6 bases. The germline V gene has CDR1 DFQATT and CDR2 SNEGSKA (reference sequence). This CDR3 spans 12 amino acids. The V gene lost 4 bases and the J gene lost 4 bases, with 10 bases spanning the gap. CDR3 in DNA: TGCAGTGCTAAAAAGGGGGGAGAGACCCAGTACTTC. This gives the protein CSAKKGGETQYF.

The chain combines TRBV6-5 with TRBJ2-7, with 7 bases aligning to TRBD2. This CDR3 region has 14 residues. Unmatched junction bases numbered 7, after V lost 5 bases and J lost 3 bases. Germline-derived CDR1 and CDR2 are MNHEY and SVGAGI. The CDR3: CASSTVSSGYEQYF. CDR3 nucleotide sequence: TGTGCCAGCAGTACTGTTTCTAGCGGCTACGAGCAGTACTTC.

The chain is built from TRBV27 and TRBJ1-1; 9 nucleotides align to TRBD1. Germline CDR1 reads MNHEY; CDR2 reads SMNVEV (reference sequence). Trimming removed 5 bases from V and 3 bases from J; junction bases left unmatched: 22. The CDR3 runs 20 residues. The CDR3 sequence is CASSKNFGGQGYRGYTEAFF. In DNA, the CDR3 is TGTGCCAGCAGTAAAAACTTTGGGGGACAGGGTTATCGAGGTTACACTGAAGCTTTCTTT.

This chain uses TRBV3-1 with TRBJ1-2; TRBD1 matches at 8 bases. There are 17 residues in the CDR3. V shed 3 bases, J shed 4 bases, and the junction held 13 bases outside the gene matches. Germline assignment: CDR1 LGHDT and CDR2 YNNKEL (reference sequence). As DNA, the CDR3 is TGTGCCAGCAGCCAGGGGACAGGTACCGTCTATGGCTATGGCTACACCTTC. Protein product: CASSQGTGTVYGYGYTF.

This clonotype appeared a few times. This chain joins TRBV7-3 and TRBJ2-1, with TRBD2 as a possible D gene (5 bases). From germline, CDR1 is SGHTA and CDR2 FQGTGA. V gave up 8 bases and J gave up 5 bases, with 13 bases separating them. This CDR3 has 13 residues. The DNA of the CDR3 is TGTGCCAGCGGAAAAGGACTTAACAATGAGCAGTTCTTC. This encodes CASGKGLNNEQFF.

J is TRBJ2-4 and V is TRBV7-2; 10 nucleotides line up with TRBD1. V lost 4 bases, J lost 5 bases, and 5 bases stayed unmatched. The CDR3 contains 15 residues. CDR1 SGHTA and CDR2 FQGNSA come from the germline V gene. Here the CDR3 reads CASSYIGQGENIQYF. CDR3 nucleotides: TGTGCCAGCAGCTACATAGGACAGGGGGAAAACATTCAGTACTTC.

This sequence joins TRBV7-9 and TRBJ2-5; D ambiguous. V was clipped by 3 bases and J by 0 bases, with 8 bases between them. Germline V gene data show CDR1 as SEHNR and CDR2 as FQNEAQ (reference sequence). The CDR3 is 14 amino acids. This chain's CDR3 is CASSFTRDQETQYF. The CDR3 DNA sequence: TGTGCCAGCAGCTTTACACGGGACCAAGAGACCCAGTACTTC.

This clonotype was counted many times. The chain recombines TRBV20-1 with TRBJ2-2; D ambiguous. The germline CDR1 and CDR2 sequences are DFQATT and SNEGSKA (reference sequence). This CDR3 is 13 amino acids long. V lost 0 bases to trimming and J lost 3 bases, with 5 bases between them. The CDR3 is CSARDHDTGELFF. Here the CDR3 DNA reads TGCAGTGCTAGAGATCATGACACCGGGGAGCTGTTTTTT.

This clonotype has more than one count but fewer than ten. The rearrangement uses TRBV10-3 and TRBJ1-2; D gene ambiguous. The CDR3 has 13 residues. Trimming took off 4 bases at V and 4 bases at J, with 10 bases between the two ends. Germline CDR1 and CDR2: ENHRY and SYGVKD. This CDR3 is CAISAHLSYGYTF. As DNA, the CDR3 is TGTGCCATCAGTGCACACCTTAGCTATGGCTACACCTTC.

V and J are TRBV4-1 and TRBJ1-5; D remains ambiguous. The CDR3 has 13 amino acids. In germline, CDR1 is MGHRA, CDR2 YSYEKL. V lost 0 bases and J 9 bases, leaving 9 bases between the germline ends. The CDR3 sequence is CASSQDGGLPQHF. The CDR3 nucleotides read TGCGCCAGCAGCCAAGATGGAGGGCTGCCCCAGCATTTT.

The rearrangement links TRBV12-3 or TRBV12-4 to TRBJ1-2; no clear D gene. The CDR3 is 14 amino acids. V was shortened by 0 bases and J by 7 bases, with 12 bases between the two germline ends. Here the CDR3 DNA reads TGTGCCAGCAGTTTAGCGGCCCAACTCGGTGGCTACACCTTC. Translated, it gives CASSLAAQLGGYTF.

The rearrangement joins TRBV9 to TRBJ2-7, with a weak D call TRBD1 (6 bases). V gave up 4 bases and J gave up 6 bases, with 20 bases separating them. Germline V lookup: CDR1 SGDLS, CDR2 YYNGEE. The CDR3 length is 15 residues. The CDR3 region is CASSLTGSVFGEQYF. In DNA form, the CDR3 reads TGTGCCAGCAGCTTGACAGGAAGCGTGTTTGGCGAGCAGTACTTC.

The J gene is TRBJ1-2, the V gene TRBV12-3 or TRBV12-4; the match to TRBD1 covers 8 bases. With V trimmed by 6 bases and J by 5 bases, 11 bases remained unmatched. This CDR3 has 15 residues. CDR3 in amino acids: CASSRGQGVGYGYTF. DNA for the CDR3: TGTGCCAGCAGCCGCGGACAGGGTGTCGGATATGGCTACACCTTC.

This clonotype was found a few times. The chain has TRBV6-2 or TRBV6-3 and TRBJ1-1; 7 bases agree with TRBD1. Looked up from germline, CDR1 is MNHEY and CDR2 is SVGEGT. This CDR3 has 17 amino acids. J gave up 4 bases and V 0 bases, and 11 bases lay outside the gene matches. This chain's CDR3 is CASSYSSRGHSSTEAFF. The CDR3 DNA is TGTGCCAGCAGTTACTCAAGTAGGGGGCACTCGAGCACTGAAGCTTTCTTT.

Many counts were recorded for this clonotype. This chain links TRBV7-9 with TRBJ2-7, with D possibly being TRBD1 (6 bases). The CDR3 has 14 residues. V was cut by 5 bases and J by 7 bases, with 18 bases left in between. Germline CDR1 reads SEHNR; CDR2 reads FQNEAQ (reference sequence). The CDR3 region is CASSRWTNQGEQYF. CDR3 nucleotides: TGTGCCAGCAGCAGGTGGACAAACCAGGGGGAGCAGTACTTC.

V and J are TRBV10-3 and TRBJ2-2; D is undetermined. The CDR3 is made up of 14 amino acids. V lost 4 bases to trimming and J lost 6 bases, with 12 bases between them. Germline V gene sequence: CDR1 ENHRY, CDR2 SYGVKD. CDR3: CAISGQDPPGELFF. The CDR3 region has the DNA TGTGCCATCAGTGGCCAGGACCCTCCCGGGGAGCTGTTTTTT.

This clonotype came up a few times. This rearrangement joins TRBV29-1 to TRBJ2-7; weak D call: TRBD2 (6 bases). CDR1 SQVTM and CDR2 ANQGSEA come from the germline V gene. The CDR3 sequence is 13 residues long. Trimming cost V 7 bases and J 4 bases, with 17 bases left between them. CDR3 bases: TGCAGCGCCGGGAGTGGGAGTGGGTACGAGCAGTACTTC. Its translation is CSAGSGSGYEQYF.

This clonotype has only a few counts. V gene TRBV5-1 combines with J gene TRBJ1-2; D unresolved. Germline-derived CDR1 and CDR2 are SGHRS and YFSETQ. The V and J ends lost 4 bases and 2 bases respectively, with 15 bases between them. The CDR3 spans 15 residues. In DNA form, the CDR3 reads TGCGCCAGCAGCCCCACCGTCGCGTGGAACTATGGCTACACCTTC. This sequence encodes CASSPTVAWNYGYTF.